These 26 T cell receptor beta chains originate from one sample sequenced in a study of T-cell reconstitution after alpha-beta-depleted transplantation in children. Unique molecular identifiers were built into the TCRbeta library. One entry per CDR3 protein results from TCRdb running MiXCR on the PCR reads. The sample has a few hundred thousand distinct CDR3 sequences, approximately 12% seen once. This sample comprised PBMCs, mostly from graft donor cells, obtained 360 days after TCRalphabeta/CD19-depleted stem cell transplant. Receptors were obtained from a male patient aged 10 to 17 who had a stem cell transplant for acute myeloid leukemia, so the T cells may come from the graft donor.

The rearrangement links TRBV7-9 to TRBJ2-5, with D possibly called TRBD1 or TRBD2 (5 bases each). With 4 bases removed from V and 5 bases from J, the gap between germline ends came to 17 bases. Looked up from germline, CDR1 is SEHNR and CDR2 is FQNEAQ (reference sequence). This CDR3 has 15 amino acids. The chain's CDR3 is CASSYSGASGETQYF. In DNA, the CDR3 is TGTGCCAGCAGCTACTCCGGGGCCTCGGGGGAGACCCAGTACTTC. Full variable domain (outside the CDR3, taken from reference TRBV7-9 and TRBJ2-5): DTGVSQNPRHKITKRGQNVTFRCDPISEHNRLYWYRQTLGQGPEFLTYFQNEAQLEKSRLLSDRFSAERPKGSFSTLEIQRTEQGDSAMYLCASSYSGASGETQYFGPGTRLLVL.

This clonotype was observed a few times. The chain links TRBV25-1 to TRBJ2-1; 7 nucleotides agree with TRBD2. This CDR3 has 16 residues. Germline loops: CDR1 MGHDK, CDR2 SYGVNS. The J segment lost 9 bases and the V segment lost 3 bases, leaving 14 bases of the junction unmatched. The CDR3 sequence: CASSDFYGGSSSEQFF. The CDR3 DNA follows: TGTGCCAGCAGTGATTTTTATGGCGGGAGCTCTAGTGAGCAGTTCTTC.

In its sample, this clonotype was seen a few times. This chain links TRBV7-2 with TRBJ2-7, with a possible D match to TRBD1 (6 bases). Germline assignment: CDR1 SGHTA and CDR2 FQGNSA. The CDR3 consists of 14 residues. Trimming shortened V by 3 bases and J by 4 bases, and 13 bases separated the two germline ends. CDR3 coding DNA: TGTGCCAGCAGCTTTTTCAGGGGCAATTACGAGCAGTACTTC. This encodes CASSFFRGNYEQYF.

The chain carries TRBV18 and TRBJ2-3; 7 nucleotides agree with TRBD1. The CDR3 runs 15 residues. The V segment lost 4 bases and the J segment 6 bases; nucleotides outside the gene matches: 10. The germline CDR1 and CDR2 sequences are KGHSH and LQKENI. The CDR3, as DNA: TGTGCCAGCTCACGGGGACAGAAGATCCGGGATACGCAGTATTTT. It is translated as CASSRGQKIRDTQYF.

This clonotype appeared many times. The J gene is TRBJ2-4, the V gene TRBV4-3; D call uncertain. The CDR3 extends over 15 amino acids. V gave up 0 bases and J gave up 0 bases, with 6 bases separating them. Germline-derived CDR1 and CDR2 are LGHNA and YSLEER. CDR3 bases: TGCGCCAGCAGCCAAGATCCCCTAGCCAAAAACATTCAGTACTTC. It yields the protein CASSQDPLAKNIQYF.

Ten or more counts support this clonotype. The V and J genes are TRBV20-1 and TRBJ2-4, with TRBD2 identical over 8 bases. Trimming removed 3 bases from V and 2 bases from J; junction bases left unmatched: 3. The CDR3 has 14 amino acids. The germline V gene encodes CDR1 DFQATT and CDR2 SNEGSKA (reference sequence). As DNA, the CDR3 is TGCAGTGCTAGGGCGGGAGGATCCAAAAACATTCAGTACTTC. Translation gives CSARAGGSKNIQYF.

The V gene is TRBV10-3, the J gene TRBJ2-3; 8 nucleotides align to TRBD2. CDR3 length equals 15 residues. The J segment lost 4 bases and the V segment lost 3 bases, leaving 6 bases of the junction unmatched. Per the germline V gene, CDR1 is ENHRY and CDR2 is SYGVKD. This CDR3 reads CAISDYSGKSDTQYF. The CDR3 DNA is TGTGCCATCAGTGATTATAGCGGGAAGTCAGATACGCAGTATTTT.

This clonotype has only a few counts. The gene calls are TRBV4-1 and TRBJ1-1; D possibly corresponds to TRBD1 (6 bases). This CDR3 contains 16 residues. Germline CDR1 reads MGHRA; CDR2 reads YSYEKL. Trimming took 1 base from V and 3 from J, leaving 15 bases between them. The CDR3 DNA is TGCGCCAGCAGCCAAGGGAGGGGTGCAGGGGACACTGAAGCTTTCTTT. As protein: CASSQGRGAGDTEAFF.

This clonotype was recorded many times. V is TRBV7-3 and J is TRBJ2-5, with 15 nucleotides matching TRBD2. J lost 1 base, V lost 4 bases, and 4 bases had no gene match. The CDR3 covers 17 residues. Germline-derived CDR1 and CDR2 are SGHTA and FQGTGA. The CDR3 region is CASSSGLAGGPQETQYF. DNA of the CDR3: TGTGCCAGCAGCTCTGGACTAGCGGGAGGGCCCCAAGAGACCCAGTACTTC.

Only a few counts were recorded for this clonotype. The chain employs TRBV20-1 and TRBJ2-1; D ambiguous. Trimming took off 2 bases at V and 8 bases at J, with 7 bases between the two ends. CDR1 is DFQATT, CDR2 SNEGSKA, per germline (reference sequence). The CDR3 covers 11 residues. Here the CDR3 reads CSARSMDEQFF. In DNA form, the CDR3 reads TGCAGTGCTAGATCCATGGATGAGCAGTTCTTC.

The rearrangement joins TRBV7-8 to TRBJ1-2, with 10 bases matching TRBD1. The length of the CDR3 is 16 residues. V lost 3 bases, J lost 0 bases, and 4 bases stayed unmatched. Germline V gene data show CDR1 as SGHVS and CDR2 as FQNEAQ. This chain's CDR3 is CASSFSGTGANYGYTF. Here the CDR3 DNA reads TGTGCCAGCAGCTTCTCCGGGACAGGGGCTAACTATGGCTACACCTTC.

This clonotype was observed at least ten times. DNA for the CDR3: TGCAGTGCTAGCCGGGACAGGGCCGATTTCCAAGAGACCCAGTACTTC. Its protein product is CSASRDRADFQETQYF. The gene calls are TRBV20-1 and TRBJ2-5; 9 positions agree with TRBD1. This CDR3 contains 16 residues. V shed 3 bases and J 1 base; nucleotides not matched to a gene: 9. Looked up from germline, CDR1 is DFQATT and CDR2 is SNEGSKA (reference sequence).

This clonotype was found a few times. This rearrangement joins TRBV7-8 to TRBJ1-4, with no clear D. CDR3 size: 18 residues. V dropped 1 base and J dropped 8 bases, with 23 bases sitting between them. The V gene's germline CDR1 is SGHVS and CDR2 FQNEAQ. The CDR3 protein is CASSLGIGHHNGKEKLFF. CDR3 nucleotides: TGTGCCAGCAGCTTAGGAATAGGGCACCACAACGGGAAGGAAAAACTGTTTTTT.

This clonotype was detected a few times. This chain uses TRBV20-1 with TRBJ2-4; TRBD2 agrees at 9 bases. CDR3 length equals 16 residues. Germline V gives CDR1 DFQATT, CDR2 SNEGSKA (reference sequence). After removal of 2 bases from V and 3 bases from J, the junction contained 8 bases not matched to a gene. In DNA, the CDR3 is TGCAGTGCTAGACTTCCTAGCGGGACCATCAAAAACATTCAGTACTTC. Its protein is CSARLPSGTIKNIQYF.

This clonotype has only a few counts. The chain is built from TRBV7-2 and TRBJ2-7, with D perhaps matching TRBD1 or TRBD2 (5 bases each). The V gene's germline CDR1 is SGHTA and CDR2 FQGNSA. V was cut by 7 bases and J by 0 bases, with 16 bases left in between. The CDR3 is made up of 15 amino acids. CDR3 residues: CASTYRGLSSYEQYF. The CDR3 DNA reads as TGTGCCAGCACCTACCGGGGCTTGAGCTCCTACGAGCAGTACTTC.

V gene TRBV29-1 combines with J gene TRBJ2-5, with TRBD2 matching over 7 bases. Germline trimming cut 6 bases from V and 5 bases from J; bases unmatched to any gene: 6. The CDR3 extends over 12 amino acids. The germline V gene encodes CDR1 SQVTM and CDR2 ANQGSEA. In DNA form, the CDR3 reads TGCAGCGTGGGGGGAGGGTTGGAGACCCAGTACTTC. It specifies CSVGGGLETQYF.

The chain uses TRBV3-1 and TRBJ2-7; the match to TRBD2 covers 9 bases. The CDR3 is 16 amino acids. V was pared by 0 bases and J by 4 bases, with 7 bases of the junction left unmatched. CDR1 and CDR2 from the germline V gene are LGHDT and YNNKEL (reference sequence). The CDR3 spells CASSQDLGLAIYEQYF. In DNA form, the CDR3 reads TGTGCCAGCAGCCAAGATCTTGGACTAGCGATTTACGAGCAGTACTTC.

A few counts support this clonotype. The genes are TRBV5-1 and TRBJ2-3, with TRBD2 matching 15 bases. Germline-derived CDR1 and CDR2 are SGHRS and YFSETQ. V shed 4 bases and J 3 bases; nucleotides not matched to a gene: 12. This CDR3 contains 19 residues. The CDR3 is CASSPGLAGGPTLTDTQYF. In DNA form, the CDR3 reads TGCGCCAGCAGCCCCGGACTAGCGGGAGGGCCGACCCTGACAGATACGCAGTATTTT.

This clonotype has a count of ten or more. V is TRBV28 and J is TRBJ1-2; maybe TRBD1 (5 bases). V was cut by 5 bases and J by 4 bases, with 17 bases left in between. From germline, CDR1 is MDHEN and CDR2 SYDVKM. This CDR3 is built from 15 residues. CDR3 loop: CASSPLTGTFYGYTF. In DNA form, the CDR3 reads TGTGCCAGCAGTCCCCTTACCGGGACCTTCTATGGCTACACCTTC.

This clonotype has at least ten counts. This chain connects TRBV20-1 to TRBJ2-5, with 9 bases that match TRBD2. This CDR3 is built from 15 residues. Germline values: CDR1 DFQATT, CDR2 SNEGSKA (reference sequence). With V trimmed by 0 bases and J by 1 base, 3 bases remained unmatched. The DNA of the CDR3 is TGCAGTGCTAGAGATGGGACTAGCTCCCAAGAGACCCAGTACTTC. This codes for CSARDGTSSQETQYF.

The chain combines TRBV7-9 with TRBJ2-7; 7 positions match TRBD1. Germline values: CDR1 SEHNR, CDR2 FQNEAQ (reference sequence). The CDR3 length is 15 residues. The trim removed 3 bases at V and 4 bases at J, leaving 9 bases unmatched. As DNA, the CDR3 is TGTGCCAGCAGCTTGATGTCCGGGACAGAATACGAGCAGTACTTC. It translates to CASSLMSGTEYEQYF.

This clonotype was counted ten times or more. This chain links TRBV12-3 or TRBV12-4 with TRBJ2-5; a possible D gene is TRBD2 (7 bases). The CDR3 loop spans 14 amino acids. V was clipped by 8 bases and J by 5 bases, with 18 bases between them. As DNA, the CDR3 is TGTGCCAGCTTGTTCCCCGAGGGGGGGGAGACCCAGTACTTC. Protein sequence: CASLFPEGGETQYF.

This clonotype was recorded at least ten times. The chain uses TRBV20-1 and TRBJ2-2, with 9 bases matching TRBD1. Germline V CDR1 and CDR2: DFQATT, SNEGSKA (reference sequence). The CDR3 sequence is 14 residues long. The V and J ends lost 7 bases and 4 bases, in that order; junction bases with no gene match: 7. CDR3 sequence reads: CSVPGQGFTGELFF. CDR3 sequence (DNA): TGCAGTGTTCCGGGACAGGGATTCACCGGGGAGCTGTTTTTT.

This clonotype has only a few counts. V usage is TRBV4-2 and J usage is TRBJ2-7; D is possibly TRBD1 or TRBD2 (5 bases each). Germline-derived CDR1 and CDR2 are LGHNA and YNFKEQ. This CDR3 contains 19 residues. V dropped 4 bases and J dropped 3 bases, with 28 bases sitting between them. The CDR3: CASSPGGSWEHYSDYEQYF. The CDR3 region has the DNA TGTGCCAGCAGCCCTGGGGGTTCCTGGGAACATTATAGTGACTACGAGCAGTACTTC.

This chain links TRBV4-2 with TRBJ2-3, with TRBD2 matching 12 bases. Trimming at V came to 0 bases and at J to 4 bases, leaving 5 bases not matched to a gene. Germline CDR1 and CDR2: LGHNA and YNFKEQ. The CDR3 runs to 17 residues. CDR3 bases: TGTGCCAGCAGCCAAGATGGACTAGCGGGAATTGCAGATACGCAGTATTTT. Encoded protein: CASSQDGLAGIADTQYF.

This clonotype occurred many times. The chain couples TRBV14 to TRBJ2-3; 10 nucleotides align to TRBD2. The V and J ends lost 1 base and 5 bases, in that order; junction bases with no gene match: 6. Germline V gives CDR1 SGHDN, CDR2 FVKESK. The CDR3 is 16 residues long. The CDR3 region has the DNA TGTGCCAGCAGCCAAGCCCGGATAGCGGGAGGAGATACGCAGTATTTT. This sequence encodes CASSQARIAGGDTQYF. The variable domain in full, completed from reference TRBV14 and TRBJ2-3, reads EAGVTQFPSHSVIEKGQTVTLRCDPISGHDNLYWYRRVMGKEIKFLLHFVKESKQDESGMPNNRFLAERTGGTYSTLKVQPAELEDSGVYFCASSQARIAGGDTQYFGPGTRLTVL.